Below, 23 T cell receptor beta chains from the same sample are listed, as sequenced in a study of early T cells in non-severe SARS-CoV-2 infection. TCRdb processed the 5' RACE reads anew with MiXCR; each CDR3 protein has one entry. The sample records around 78,000 distinct CDR3 sequences, around 10% being singletons. This specimen consisted of whole blood, obtained at baseline. These receptors all come from an adult who was a healthcare worker with PCR-confirmed SARS-CoV-2 infection or an uninfected control (not recorded which).

This clonotype has a handful of counts. The chain has TRBV12-3 or TRBV12-4 and TRBJ2-7; 8 nucleotides align to TRBD2. V lost 6 bases, J lost 2 bases, and 9 bases stayed unmatched. This CDR3 contains 15 residues. In DNA, the CDR3 is TGTGCCAGCAGCCTCGGGGGGGAGGCTACCTACGAGCAGTACTTC. It is translated as CASSLGGEATYEQYF.

The chain couples TRBV7-2 to TRBJ2-4, with D tentatively TRBD1 or TRBD2 (6 bases each). Per germline, CDR1 SGHTA and CDR2 FQGNSA. The CDR3 consists of 16 residues. The ends were cut back, 0 bases at V and 7 bases at J, with 16 bases in the middle. DNA of the CDR3: TGTGCCAGCAGCTTAGCAAGGGGGGCCCAGCGGAACATTCAGTACTTC. Its translation: CASSLARGAQRNIQYF.

The CDR3 sequence is CASSVEEGETQYF. In DNA, the CDR3 is TGTGCCAGCAGCGTAGAGGAAGGAGAGACCCAGTACTTC. The rearrangement links TRBV9 to TRBJ2-5; D is unclear. Germline lookup yields CDR1 SGDLS and CDR2 YYNGEE. With 0 bases removed from V and 4 bases from J, the gap between germline ends came to 7 bases. There are 13 residues in the CDR3.

The genes are TRBV15 and TRBJ2-3; 12 bases are a match to TRBD2. CDR1 is LNHNV and CDR2 is YYDKDF in the germline V gene (reference sequence). The CDR3 is 18 residues long. The V segment lost 0 bases and the J segment 5 bases; nucleotides outside the gene matches: 9. The CDR3 DNA follows: TGTGCCACCAGCAGAGAAAGCCTAGCGGGGGGGCCGAGAGATACGCAGTATTTT. Its protein is CATSRESLAGGPRDTQYF.

In its sample, this clonotype was seen many times. The chain carries TRBV28 and TRBJ2-7; D uncertain. V lost 6 bases, J lost 2 bases, and 5 bases lay in between. Germline-derived CDR1 and CDR2 are MDHEN and SYDVKM. The CDR3 covers 11 residues. CDR3 sequence reads: CASSPAYEQYF. CDR3 bases: TGTGCCAGCAGCCCAGCCTACGAGCAGTACTTC. Full variable domain (rest looked up from reference TRBV28 and TRBJ2-7): DVKVTQSSRYLVKRTGEKVFLECVQDMDHENMFWYRQDPGLGLRLIYFSYDVKMKEKGDIPEGYSVSREKKERFSLILESASTNQTSMYLCASSPAYEQYFGPGTRLTVT.

There are many counts of this clonotype. The chain recombines TRBV7-2 with TRBJ2-7, with D perhaps TRBD1 or TRBD2 (5 bases each). The CDR3 contains 14 residues. The V gene lost 5 bases and the J gene lost 2 bases, with 13 bases spanning the gap. Germline V gene data show CDR1 as SGHTA and CDR2 as FQGNSA. The DNA for the CDR3 is TGTGCCAGCAGCGTCCGGGACGGCACCTACGAGCAGTACTTC. This codes for CASSVRDGTYEQYF. Drawing the rest from reference TRBV7-2 and TRBJ2-7, the complete variable domain is GAGVSQSPSNKVTEKGKDVELRCDPISGHTALYWYRQSLGQGLEFLIYFQGNSAPDKSGLPSDRFSAERTGGSVSTLTIQRTQQEDSAVYLCASSVRDGTYEQYFGPGTRLTVT.

This clonotype was observed a handful of times. The chain is built from TRBV10-3 and TRBJ2-3, with 7 bases lining up with TRBD2. The V and J ends lost 8 bases and 1 base, in that order; junction bases with no gene match: 3. Germline CDR1 is ENHRY and CDR2 is SYGVKD. The CDR3 has 13 amino acids. The CDR3 loop reads CAISGGGTDTQYF. CDR3 bases: TGTGCCATCTCTGGGGGGGGCACAGATACGCAGTATTTT.

This clonotype was recorded at least ten times. The chain uses TRBV12-3 or TRBV12-4 and TRBJ1-3; D uncertain. The V end was cut by 3 bases, the J end by 8 bases, with 11 bases between. The CDR3 loop spans 13 amino acids. The CDR3 DNA is TGTGCCAGCAGTTTTACTGGTGAGGACACCATATATTTT. Protein product: CASSFTGEDTIYF.

This clonotype was observed a handful of times. The chain links TRBV7-8 to TRBJ1-3, with D unclear. This CDR3 has 15 amino acids. Germline CDR1 SGHVS, CDR2 FQNEAQ. V lost 2 bases and J 2 bases, leaving 10 bases between the germline ends. The CDR3 region has the DNA TGTGCCAGCAGCTTAAATCGGGGTACTGGAAACACCATATATTTT. This encodes CASSLNRGTGNTIYF.

This clonotype was recorded at least ten times. V usage is TRBV29-1 and J usage is TRBJ2-6, with unresolved D. The CDR3 totals 13 residues. Germline V gene lookup returns CDR1 SQVTM and CDR2 ANQGSEA. V dropped 3 bases and J dropped 0 bases, with 3 bases sitting between them. In DNA form, the CDR3 reads TGCAGCGTTGACTTCTCTGGGGCCAACGTCCTGACTTTC. Encoded protein: CSVDFSGANVLTF.

This clonotype was detected ten times or more. This chain uses TRBV27 with TRBJ2-7; D is uncertain. This CDR3 is built from 15 residues. CDR1 MNHEY and CDR2 SMNVEV come from the germline V gene (reference sequence). Trimming shortened V by 0 bases and J by 2 bases, and 11 bases separated the two germline ends. The DNA for the CDR3 is TGTGCCAGCAGTTTATCCGTAGGGATAACCTACGAGCAGTACTTC. Translated: CASSLSVGITYEQYF.

This clonotype was found a few times. This chain connects TRBV27 to TRBJ2-7; 8 bases line up with TRBD1. Trimming cost V 4 bases and J 4 bases; bases outside gene matches: 9. The V gene's germline CDR1 is MNHEY and CDR2 SMNVEV (reference sequence). This CDR3 is built from 15 residues. CDR3 in DNA: TGTGCCAGCAGTTACCTACAGGGGGTTAGTTACGAGCAGTACTTC. It encodes CASSYLQGVSYEQYF.

This clonotype was seen repeatedly, ten times or more. This chain joins TRBV2 and TRBJ2-1; TRBD1 agrees at 12 bases. The V and J ends lost 4 bases and 8 bases, in that order; junction bases with no gene match: 3. Germline CDR1 reads SNHLY; CDR2 reads FYNNEI. The CDR3 is 14 residues long. This CDR3 reads CASSGDRGLDEQFF. In nucleotides, the CDR3 is TGTGCCAGCAGTGGGGACAGGGGGCTTGATGAGCAGTTCTTC.

This clonotype was counted many times. The gene calls are TRBV5-1 and TRBJ1-2; D might be TRBD1 (5 bases). The germline V gene has CDR1 SGHRS and CDR2 YFSETQ. The CDR3 is 15 residues long. Trimming pared 4 bases from V and 2 bases from J, leaving 15 bases between. The CDR3 spells CASSRAGTENYGYTF. The DNA for the CDR3 is TGCGCCAGCAGCCGAGCAGGGACGGAGAACTATGGCTACACCTTC.

The table lists this clonotype with many counts. In DNA form, the CDR3 reads TGCGCCAGCAGACTGCGGGGAGACACCGGGGAGCTGTTTTTT. It yields the protein CASRLRGDTGELFF. The chain links TRBV5-1 to TRBJ2-2; D is possibly TRBD2 (6 bases). The CDR3 runs to 14 residues. Germline V gene lookup returns CDR1 SGHRS and CDR2 YFSETQ. Trimming left V 5 bases short and J 3 bases short, with 11 bases between.

This clonotype occurred a few times. This chain links TRBV2 with TRBJ2-2, with TRBD1 matching 7 bases. This CDR3 contains 15 residues. Germline V gene data show CDR1 as SNHLY and CDR2 as FYNNEI. The V gene end was trimmed by 6 bases and the J gene end by 0 bases; junction bases not matched to a gene: 4. The CDR3 nucleotides read TGTGCCAGCAGGGTCGGGACAGCGAACACCGGGGAGCTGTTTTTT. This encodes CASRVGTANTGELFF. Filled out from reference TRBV2 and TRBJ2-2, the complete variable domain reads EPEVTQTPSHQVTQMGQEVILRCVPISNHLYFYWYRQILGQKVEFLVSFYNNEISEKSEIFDDQFSVERPDGSNFTLKIRSTKLEDSAMYFCASRVGTANTGELFFGEGSRLTVL.

This clonotype qualifies as medium-sized. The chain joins TRBV9 to TRBJ2-7; 7 positions match TRBD1. Germline V gene sequence: CDR1 SGDLS, CDR2 YYNGEE. With 4 bases clipped from V and 3 bases from J, the junction kept 7 bases outside the gene matches. CDR3 length: 14 residues. This CDR3 reads CASSPGTVDYEQYF. Here the CDR3 DNA reads TGTGCCAGCAGCCCGGGGACAGTAGACTACGAGCAGTACTTC.

The chain uses TRBV5-4 and TRBJ2-3; TRBD2 agrees at 7 bases. V shed 3 bases and J 3 bases; nucleotides not matched to a gene: 7. The CDR3 covers 15 residues. The germline V gene encodes CDR1 SGHNT and CDR2 YYREEE (reference sequence). CDR3 nucleotides: TGTGCCAGCAGCTCCCCCAGGGAGGGGACAGATACGCAGTATTTT. The encoded protein is CASSSPREGTDTQYF.

This clonotype is classed as medium-sized (0.01 to 0.1%). The chain couples TRBV2 to TRBJ2-6, with D possibly matching TRBD2 (5 bases). This CDR3 contains 15 residues. CDR1 and CDR2 from the germline V gene are SNHLY and FYNNEI. The germline V and J ends were trimmed by 6 bases and 0 bases, with 9 bases remaining between them. The CDR3 DNA is TGTGCCAGCAGCGAGGGTTTCTCTGGGGCCAACGTCCTGACTTTC. It encodes CASSEGFSGANVLTF.

V gene TRBV4-3 combines with J gene TRBJ2-2, with D unclear. Germline CDR1 is LGHNA and CDR2 is YSLEER. This CDR3 comprises 16 residues. V lost 0 bases and J lost 5, with 13 bases in between. The chain's CDR3 is CASSQDRDTRTGELFF. CDR3 coding DNA: TGCGCCAGCAGCCAAGACCGAGACACCCGGACCGGGGAGCTGTTTTTT.

The chain employs TRBV7-8 and TRBJ2-7, with no clear D. There are 11 residues in the CDR3. The V gene lost 3 bases and the J gene lost 7 bases, with 7 bases spanning the gap. Looked up from germline, CDR1 is SGHVS and CDR2 is FQNEAQ. CDR3 nucleotide sequence: TGTGCCAGCAGCTTGGGTTTGGAGCAGTACTTC. Translated, it gives CASSLGLEQYF. The variable domain in full, completed from reference TRBV7-8 and TRBJ2-7, reads GAGVSQSPRYKVAKRGQDVALRCDPISGHVSLFWYQQALGQGPEFLTYFQNEAQLDKSGLPSDRFFAERPEGSVSTLKIQRTQQEDSAVYLCASSLGLEQYFGPGTRLTVT.

The rearrangement uses TRBV20-1 and TRBJ2-5, with TRBD1 identical over 8 bases. V was clipped by 7 bases and J by 2 bases; unmatched bases: 6. The CDR3 covers 13 residues. Germline-derived CDR1 and CDR2 are DFQATT and SNEGSKA (reference sequence). The CDR3 nucleotides are TGCAGTGGGGCAGGGGGCTTACAAGAGACCCAGTACTTC. As protein: CSGAGGLQETQYF.

CDR3 DNA: TGTGCCAGCAGCTTGGGCGGCGACTATAATTCACCCCTCCACTTT. Translating gives CASSLGGDYNSPLHF. The V call is TRBV11-2, the J call TRBJ1-6; D gene unclear. Germline CDR1 SGHAT, CDR2 FQNNGV. There are 15 residues in the CDR3. V lost 3 bases to trimming and J lost 3 bases, with 9 bases between them.